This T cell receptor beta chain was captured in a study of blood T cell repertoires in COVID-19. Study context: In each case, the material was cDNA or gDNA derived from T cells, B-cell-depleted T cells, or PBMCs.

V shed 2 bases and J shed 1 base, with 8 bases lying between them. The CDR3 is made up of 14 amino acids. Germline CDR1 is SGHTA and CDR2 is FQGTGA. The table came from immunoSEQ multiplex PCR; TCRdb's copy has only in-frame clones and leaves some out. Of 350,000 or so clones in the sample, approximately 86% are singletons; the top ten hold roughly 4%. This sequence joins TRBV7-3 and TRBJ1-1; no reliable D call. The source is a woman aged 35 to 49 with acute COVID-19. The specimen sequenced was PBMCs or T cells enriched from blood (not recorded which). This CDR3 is CASSLRRENTEAFF. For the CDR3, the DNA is TGTGCCAGCAGCTTACGGCGGGAGAACACTGAAGCTTTCTTT.